Included here is one T cell receptor beta chain sequence, with context. Produced via immunoSEQ multiplex PCR; TCRdb's table is partial and in-frame only. The table lists roughly 220,000 clones, approximately 80% of them singletons. These data belong to a study of blood T cell repertoires in COVID-19. Overall study: COVID-19 samples, acute and convalescent, were from the United States, Italy and Spain.

This CDR3 is 14 amino acids long. The germline gives CDR1 MNHEY, CDR2 SMNVEV (reference sequence). Trimming cost V 6 bases and J 4 bases, with 15 bases left between them. The sample was PBMCs or T cells enriched from blood (not recorded which). The chain recombines TRBV27 with TRBJ2-5; no clear D. The clonotype comes from a man in his forties who had recovered from COVID-19. CDR3 coding DNA: TGTGCCAGCAGGCTGACGGCTGGCGGAGAGACCCAGTACTTC. It is translated as CASRLTAGGETQYF.